The entry that follows covers one T cell receptor (beta chain) sequence. Its antigen is unknown. The sample belongs to a study of cytomegalovirus exposure and HLA in healthy donors. Study results and caveats: Researchers left out some V segments, among them TRBV6-2 and TRBV6-3, as indistinguishable. Most TCR sequences were rare, but some public TCRs occurred in many donors. It was only CMV serostatus that was available as immune exposure information.

Germline V gives CDR1 MNHEY, CDR2 SMNVEV (reference sequence). Deletions cut 4 bases from V and 2 bases from J, with 5 bases between. The CDR3 is made up of 13 amino acids. Amplification used 60 Vbeta primers and 13 Jbeta primers. Some clones are missing from TCRdb's copy, which holds only in-frame ones; the method was immunoSEQ multiplex PCR. The table includes 98,000 or so clones, around three quarters detected once. The V call is TRBV27, the J call TRBJ1-4; no definite D call. The source of this sequence is a human donor in good health. Sequencing was performed on PBMCs. This CDR3 reads CASSWLTNEKLFF. CDR3 DNA sequence: TGTGCCAGCAGTTGGCTTACTAATGAAAAACTGTTTTTT. The full variable domain, rest sourced from reference TRBV27 and TRBJ1-4, is EAQVTQNPRYLITVTGKKLTVTCSQNMNHEYMSWYRQDPGLGLRQIYYSMNVEVTDKGDVPEGYKVSRKEKRNFPLILESPSPNQTSLYFCASSWLTNEKLFFGSGTQLSVL.